The rows below give T cell receptor beta chains drawn from one sample of a study of cytomegalovirus exposure and HLA in healthy donors. Assay used: immunoSEQ multiplex PCR; TCRdb lists only in-frame clones, some missing. The sample shows 200,000 or so clones, roughly 80% of them seen only once. Material for sequencing was PBMCs. The receptor set was obtained from a man in his forties in good health and CMV-seronegative. Each CDR3 is given with its conserved first and last residue. Fields, in order: clone size, D gene, V gene, J gene, CDR3 DNA, CDR3 protein. The D gene is left open where the match is weak. Clone size, where shown, is once, few, many, or a class for clones that have expanded.

clone_size: -
d_call: -
v_call: TRBV7-7
j_call: TRBJ2-5
cdr3_nt: TGTGCCAGCAGCCCCGGGACATCTCAAGAGACCCAGTACTTC
cdr3_aa: CASSPGTSQETQYF

clone_size: -
d_call: -
v_call: TRBV7-2
j_call: TRBJ1-1
cdr3_nt: TGTGCCAGCAGCTTAAGGACAGAATCAATTGAAGCTTTCTTT
cdr3_aa: CASSLRTESIEAFF

clone_size: -
d_call: TRBD1
v_call: TRBV4-1
j_call: TRBJ1-1
cdr3_nt: TGCGCCAGCAGGGAAGGACAGGGAGGGACTGAAGCTTTCTTT
cdr3_aa: CASREGQGGTEAFF

clone_size: -
d_call: -
v_call: TRBV27
j_call: TRBJ2-7
cdr3_nt: TGTGCCAGCAGTTTGTCCTCAGGGATCTTCTCCTACGAGCAGTACTTC
cdr3_aa: CASSLSSGIFSYEQYF

clone_size: -
d_call: TRBD2
v_call: TRBV19
j_call: TRBJ2-2
cdr3_nt: TGTGCCAGTAGTACCACCTTCGCTATCGGGGGGGCAGCCGGGGAGCTGTTTTTT
cdr3_aa: CASSTTFAIGGAAGELFF

clone_size: few
d_call: TRBD1
v_call: TRBV19
j_call: TRBJ1-1
cdr3_nt: TGTGCCAGTAGTATGACAGGGTTCCCGAACACTGAAGCTTTCTTT
cdr3_aa: CASSMTGFPNTEAFF

clone_size: -
d_call: TRBD2
v_call: TRBV7-6
j_call: TRBJ2-7
cdr3_nt: TGTGCCAGCAGCTTAGACGGCGGGAGGAACTACGAGCAGTACTTC
cdr3_aa: CASSLDGGRNYEQYF

clone_size: few
d_call: TRBD2
v_call: TRBV7-9
j_call: TRBJ2-1
cdr3_nt: TGTTCCAGCAGCCTGGGACTAGCGGGAGCATCTGCCTACAATGAGCAGTTCTTC
cdr3_aa: CSSSLGLAGASAYNEQFF

clone_size: -
d_call: TRBD1
v_call: TRBV28
j_call: TRBJ1-1
cdr3_nt: TGTGCCAGCAGTTTAGGGACAGGGGGGATGAACACTGAAGCTTTCTTT
cdr3_aa: CASSLGTGGMNTEAFF

clone_size: -
d_call: -
v_call: TRBV27
j_call: TRBJ2-7
cdr3_nt: TGTGCCAGCAGCTCCGGAGGGCCTGCACTCGAGCAGTACTTC
cdr3_aa: CASSSGGPALEQYF

clone_size: once
d_call: -
v_call: TRBV14
j_call: TRBJ1-1
cdr3_nt: TGTGCCAGCAGCCCTTTTACAGGGAGACAAGCTGAAGCTTTCTTT
cdr3_aa: CASSPFTGRQAEAFF

clone_size: -
d_call: TRBD2
v_call: TRBV10-3
j_call: TRBJ2-7
cdr3_nt: TGTGCCATCAGTGAGTCGAGGGGGGGACTAGCGGGAAGGACCTACGAGCAGTACTTC
cdr3_aa: CAISESRGGLAGRTYEQYF

clone_size: -
d_call: -
v_call: TRBV7-3
j_call: TRBJ2-1
cdr3_nt: TGTGCCAGCAGCCCCGGTGCAGCGGAGCAGTTCTTC
cdr3_aa: CASSPGAAEQFF

clone_size: -
d_call: TRBD1
v_call: TRBV28
j_call: TRBJ2-7
cdr3_nt: TGTGCCAGCAGTCAACAGGGGGACGAGCAGTACTTC
cdr3_aa: CASSQQGDEQYF

clone_size: -
d_call: TRBD1
v_call: TRBV27
j_call: TRBJ2-7
cdr3_nt: TGTGCCAGCAGTTCGACAGGGGGAGTCTCCTACGAGCAGTACTTC
cdr3_aa: CASSSTGGVSYEQYF

clone_size: -
d_call: TRBD2
v_call: TRBV6-5
j_call: TRBJ2-1
cdr3_nt: TGTGCCAGCAGTTACTCGGGACTAGCGGGAATCAATGAGCAGTTCTTC
cdr3_aa: CASSYSGLAGINEQFF

clone_size: -
d_call: TRBD1
v_call: TRBV27
j_call: TRBJ1-5
cdr3_nt: TGTGCCAGCAGTCCCTACCCCAGTTGGGGACAGGATAGCAATCAGCCCCAGCATTTT
cdr3_aa: CASSPYPSWGQDSNQPQHF

clone_size: -
d_call: TRBD2
v_call: TRBV5-1
j_call: TRBJ2-2
cdr3_nt: TGCGCCAGCAGCTTGGGTGGACTAGACACCGGGGAGCTGTTTTTT
cdr3_aa: CASSLGGLDTGELFF

clone_size: once
d_call: -
v_call: TRBV5-6
j_call: TRBJ1-5
cdr3_nt: TGTGCCAGCAGCTTGGGACTTGGGAATCAGCCCCAGCATTTT
cdr3_aa: CASSLGLGNQPQHF

clone_size: -
d_call: -
v_call: TRBV11-2
j_call: TRBJ2-1
cdr3_nt: TGTGCCAGCAGCTTAGATCGGCAGGGTGAGCAGTTCTTC
cdr3_aa: CASSLDRQGEQFF

clone_size: -
d_call: -
v_call: TRBV5-1
j_call: TRBJ2-5
cdr3_nt: TGCGCCAGCAGCTTGGGGCCACAGGAGCAGGCGGCCCAGTACTTC
cdr3_aa: CASSLGPQEQAAQYF

clone_size: once
d_call: -
v_call: TRBV4-1
j_call: TRBJ1-4
cdr3_nt: TGCGCCAGCAGCCAAGTAATAGGGGGAATTAATGAAAAACTGTTTTTT
cdr3_aa: CASSQVIGGINEKLFF

clone_size: -
d_call: TRBD1
v_call: TRBV5-1
j_call: TRBJ2-2
cdr3_nt: TGCGCCAGCAGGAGATGGGACAGCACCGGGGAGCTGTTTTTT
cdr3_aa: CASRRWDSTGELFF

clone_size: once
d_call: TRBD1
v_call: TRBV5-6
j_call: TRBJ1-5
cdr3_nt: TGTGCCAGCACCTTACAGGGGAGCAATCAGCCCCAGCATTTT
cdr3_aa: CASTLQGSNQPQHF

clone_size: -
d_call: -
v_call: TRBV2
j_call: TRBJ1-5
cdr3_nt: TGTGCCAGCAGCAGGGGTCGCAATCAGCCCCAGCATTTT
cdr3_aa: CASSRGRNQPQHF

clone_size: -
d_call: -
v_call: TRBV7-2
j_call: TRBJ2-1
cdr3_nt: TGTGCCAGCAGCTTAGTTGAGGGTTCCTACAATGAGCAGTTCTTC
cdr3_aa: CASSLVEGSYNEQFF

clone_size: -
d_call: -
v_call: TRBV7-2
j_call: TRBJ2-6
cdr3_nt: TGTGCCAGCAGCTCCACTCGGAGGGCTGGGGCCAACGTCCTGACTTTC
cdr3_aa: CASSSTRRAGANVLTF

clone_size: few
d_call: -
v_call: TRBV7-2
j_call: TRBJ1-2
cdr3_nt: TGTGCCAGCAGCTTTCCCCAGGGGAAAGGCTACACCTTC
cdr3_aa: CASSFPQGKGYTF

clone_size: -
d_call: -
v_call: TRBV18
j_call: TRBJ1-1
cdr3_nt: TGTGCCAGCTCACCACAAAGGGCGCGGGACACTGAAGCTTTCTTT
cdr3_aa: CASSPQRARDTEAFF

clone_size: -
d_call: -
v_call: TRBV27
j_call: TRBJ2-1
cdr3_nt: TGTGCCAGCAGTTCCTCCTTCTTAGCGGCCCTCACGGATGAGCAGTTCTTC
cdr3_aa: CASSSSFLAALTDEQFF

clone_size: once
d_call: TRBD2
v_call: TRBV6-4
j_call: TRBJ2-4
cdr3_nt: TGTGCCAGCAGTGGGCTAGCGGGAGGAAGACTAGCCAAAAACATTCAGTACTTC
cdr3_aa: CASSGLAGGRLAKNIQYF

clone_size: -
d_call: TRBD1
v_call: TRBV5-6
j_call: TRBJ1-5
cdr3_nt: TGTGCCAGCAGCCGGGGACAGGGTCTTAGCAATCAGCCCCAGCATTTT
cdr3_aa: CASSRGQGLSNQPQHF

clone_size: -
d_call: -
v_call: TRBV6-4
j_call: TRBJ1-1
cdr3_nt: TGTGCCAGCAGTGCCGAGGGCGGTCGGACTGAAGCTTTCTTT
cdr3_aa: CASSAEGGRTEAFF

clone_size: few
d_call: TRBD2
v_call: TRBV27
j_call: TRBJ2-7
cdr3_nt: TGTGCCAGCAGTAGGGAGCGGGACTACGAGCAGTACTTC
cdr3_aa: CASSRERDYEQYF

clone_size: once
d_call: TRBD2
v_call: TRBV7-2
j_call: TRBJ2-7
cdr3_nt: TGTGCCAGCAGCTTAGCTAGCGGGGCCTACGAGCAGTACTTC
cdr3_aa: CASSLASGAYEQYF

clone_size: -
d_call: TRBD1
v_call: TRBV19
j_call: TRBJ1-4
cdr3_nt: TGTGCCAGTAGCCCGGGACAGGGATATGAAAAACTGTTTTTT
cdr3_aa: CASSPGQGYEKLFF

clone_size: -
d_call: -
v_call: TRBV10-3
j_call: TRBJ2-3
cdr3_nt: TGTGCCATCAGTGAGCCGCCTGTCCCCTTAGGCACAGATACGCAGTATTTT
cdr3_aa: CAISEPPVPLGTDTQYF

clone_size: -
d_call: -
v_call: TRBV5-4
j_call: TRBJ1-6
cdr3_nt: TGTGCCAGCAGCTTGGCGGGTTTTGGTGCGGTTTCACCCCTCCACTTT
cdr3_aa: CASSLAGFGAVSPLHF

clone_size: -
d_call: TRBD1
v_call: TRBV2
j_call: TRBJ1-5
cdr3_nt: TGTGCCAGCAGACAGGGGAGAAGCAATCAGCCCCAGCATTTT
cdr3_aa: CASRQGRSNQPQHF

clone_size: -
d_call: -
v_call: TRBV14
j_call: TRBJ1-1
cdr3_nt: TGTGCCAGCAGCCTACAGGGGAACACTGAAGCTTTCTTT
cdr3_aa: CASSLQGNTEAFF

clone_size: -
d_call: -
v_call: TRBV4-3
j_call: TRBJ2-1
cdr3_nt: TGCGCCAGCAGCCAAGTTCCAGGAACCTACAATGAGCAGTTCTTC
cdr3_aa: CASSQVPGTYNEQFF

clone_size: -
d_call: TRBD2
v_call: TRBV19
j_call: TRBJ2-1
cdr3_nt: TGTGCCAGTAGTATGAAGGTAGCGGGAGTCGTCTACAATGAGCAGTTCTTC
cdr3_aa: CASSMKVAGVVYNEQFF

clone_size: -
d_call: -
v_call: TRBV6-1
j_call: TRBJ1-5
cdr3_nt: TGTGCCAGCAGTGTCCCTCGGGGCAATCAGCCCCAGCATTTT
cdr3_aa: CASSVPRGNQPQHF

clone_size: -
d_call: -
v_call: TRBV7-2
j_call: TRBJ1-2
cdr3_nt: TGTGCCAGCAGCCCCCGGAGCAGGGTGGATGGCTACACCTTC
cdr3_aa: CASSPRSRVDGYTF

clone_size: -
d_call: -
v_call: TRBV10-1
j_call: TRBJ2-7
cdr3_nt: TGCGCCAGCAGTGTAATGGCGGGGAACTACGAGCAGTACTTC
cdr3_aa: CASSVMAGNYEQYF

clone_size: -
d_call: -
v_call: TRBV18
j_call: TRBJ1-5
cdr3_nt: TGTGCCAGCTCACCTTCCCTCAATCAGCCCCAGCATTTT
cdr3_aa: CASSPSLNQPQHF

clone_size: -
d_call: -
v_call: TRBV12-5
j_call: TRBJ1-5
cdr3_nt: TGTGCTAGTGGTTTTAGTGGCAATCAGCCCCAGCATTTT
cdr3_aa: CASGFSGNQPQHF

clone_size: -
d_call: TRBD2
v_call: TRBV7-6
j_call: TRBJ2-1
cdr3_nt: TGTGCCAGCAGTTTGGGGGGGGTCCCCTACAATGAGCAGTTCTTC
cdr3_aa: CASSLGGVPYNEQFF

clone_size: once
d_call: TRBD2
v_call: TRBV5-1
j_call: TRBJ2-1
cdr3_nt: TGCGCCAGCAGCTTGGGGGTTAGGTTAGCGGGAAGGGGCAATGAGCAGTTCTTC
cdr3_aa: CASSLGVRLAGRGNEQFF

clone_size: -
d_call: -
v_call: TRBV5-1
j_call: TRBJ1-5
cdr3_nt: TGCGCCAGCAGCTTGGCCGGGGGGAACCAGCCCCAGCATTTT
cdr3_aa: CASSLAGGNQPQHF

clone_size: -
d_call: -
v_call: TRBV14
j_call: TRBJ2-7
cdr3_nt: TGTGCCAGCAGCCGGAACAGGGTCGAGCAGTACTTC
cdr3_aa: CASSRNRVEQYF

clone_size: -
d_call: -
v_call: TRBV10-3
j_call: TRBJ1-4
cdr3_nt: TGTGCCATCAGTGAGTCGGGGGGAGGAAATGAAAAACTGTTTTTT
cdr3_aa: CAISESGGGNEKLFF

clone_size: -
d_call: -
v_call: TRBV7-2
j_call: TRBJ1-5
cdr3_nt: TGTGCCAGCAGCTTAGAGACGGGGTTTAGTCAGCCCCAGCATTTT
cdr3_aa: CASSLETGFSQPQHF

clone_size: -
d_call: TRBD1
v_call: TRBV5-1
j_call: TRBJ1-2
cdr3_nt: TGCGCCAGCAGCTTGGATGGGACAGGGAACTATGGCTACACCTTC
cdr3_aa: CASSLDGTGNYGYTF

clone_size: -
d_call: -
v_call: TRBV9
j_call: TRBJ2-2
cdr3_nt: TGTGCCAGCAGCGCCTTAAACACCGGGGAGCTGTTTTTT
cdr3_aa: CASSALNTGELFF

clone_size: -
d_call: TRBD2
v_call: TRBV10-2
j_call: TRBJ2-2
cdr3_nt: TGCGCCAGCAGTGAGAAAGCGGGGGCCCTCACCGGGGAGCTGTTTTTT
cdr3_aa: CASSEKAGALTGELFF

clone_size: -
d_call: TRBD1
v_call: TRBV10-3
j_call: TRBJ1-3
cdr3_nt: TGTGCCATCAGTGAGAATCTAGGGACAGGGCCTACTAATTTT
cdr3_aa: CAISENLGTGPTNF

clone_size: once
d_call: -
v_call: TRBV4-3
j_call: TRBJ1-1
cdr3_nt: TGCGCCAGCAGCCAAGAAATCGACAGGAACACTGAAGCTTTCTTT
cdr3_aa: CASSQEIDRNTEAFF

clone_size: -
d_call: -
v_call: TRBV19
j_call: TRBJ1-3
cdr3_nt: TGTGCCAGTAGGTACAGGGCTCTGCCCGGAAACACCATATATTTT
cdr3_aa: CASRYRALPGNTIYF

clone_size: -
d_call: -
v_call: TRBV25-1
j_call: TRBJ2-7
cdr3_nt: TGTGCCAGCGGATGGACAGCCTACGAGCAGTACTTC
cdr3_aa: CASGWTAYEQYF